This T cell receptor beta chain is drawn from a study of CD8 T cells in ankylosing spondylitis. This clonotype was detected once. Antigen: not known. TCRdb reanalysed the 5' RACE reads using MiXCR and keeps one entry per CDR3 protein. Among about 96,000 distinct CDR3 sequences listed, roughly 30% were seen once. Germline V gene lookup returns CDR1 KGHDR and CDR2 SFDVKD. CDR3 length: 16 residues. The V and J ends lost 5 bases and 3 bases, in that order; junction bases with no gene match: 10. General observations from the study: From matched ankylosing spondylitis synovial fluid, disease-linked clones were reportedly recovered at significantly enriched levels. Within peripheral blood, clones linked to disease were CD8+ and relatively rare.

The chain recombines TRBV24-1 with TRBJ2-3, with 7 bases matching TRBD2. What was sequenced was blood, either unsorted or a sorted T cell fraction (not recorded which). This receptor was identified in a male donor with ankylosing spondylitis or in good health (not recorded which). In DNA form, the CDR3 reads TGTGCCACCAGTGCACCTGGCGGGAGAGGTACAGATACGCAGTATTTT. Translated, it gives CATSAPGGRGTDTQYF.